This TCR beta chain was sequenced during a study of T cells in Graves' hyperthyroidism and ophthalmopathy. Regarding the study as a whole: Ophthalmopathy, which appeared later, was predicted by the model a median 6.5 months before onset.

After removal of 4 bases from V and 7 bases from J, the junction contained 13 bases not matched to a gene. Germline V gene sequence: CDR1 SEHNR, CDR2 FQNEAQ (reference sequence). CDR3 size: 17 residues. This clonotype was detected only a few times. As yet, its antigen is unknown. Using RNA transcripts as the source, TCR beta CDR3 regions were amplified. First-round RT-PCR of the TCR CDR3 relied on the HTBI primer set. TCRdb itself ran the multiplex PCR reads through MiXCR, one entry per CDR3 protein. The sample carries 300,000 to 450,000 distinct CDR3 sequences, 25% recorded once. The sample taken for sequencing was blood. The origin of this receptor is a man aged 50-60 years with Graves' hyperthyroidism. This chain uses TRBV7-9 with TRBJ2-1; 10 bases line up with TRBD2. CDR3 coding DNA: TGTGCCAGCAGCTACTTGAGGTCTAGCGGGAGAGGGAATGAGCAGTTCTTC. As protein: CASSYLRSSGRGNEQFF.